These T cell receptor beta chains were read from a single sample in a study of blood T cell repertoires in COVID-19. TCRdb's table, derived via immunoSEQ multiplex PCR, lists solely in-frame clones and lacks some. In the table there are roughly 87,000 clones, around nine tenths of which are singletons. The sequenced material came from peripheral blood. These receptors came from a man aged 35 to 55 with acute or convalescent COVID-19. CDR3s include the opening cysteine and the closing phenylalanine or tryptophan. A D gene is named only where the DNA matches it firmly. Clone size is shown for a subset of rows, as once, few, many or a class of expanded clone.

clone_size j_call v_call d_call cdr3_aa cdr3_nt
. TRBJ1-5 TRBV6-2/TRBV6-3 . CASSSGQPQHF TGTGCCAGCAGTTCAGGTCAGCCCCAGCATTTT
. TRBJ1-5 TRBV2 . CASNWRQNNQPQHF TGTGCCAGCAACTGGAGACAGAACAATCAGCCCCAGCATTTT
once TRBJ2-7 TRBV7-8 TRBD2 CASSFGRGLAGDQFYEQYF TGTGCCAGCAGCTTCGGACGGGGACTAGCGGGAGACCAATTCTACGAGCAGTACTTC
. TRBJ1-2 TRBV5-1 TRBD1 CASSFEGQARTF TGCGCCAGCAGCTTTGAGGGACAGGCACGAACCTTC
. TRBJ2-1 TRBV7-9 . CASSLVQGANEQFF TGTGCCAGCAGCTTAGTTCAGGGTGCGAATGAGCAGTTCTTC
. TRBJ1-3 TRBV19 . CASSLVGASSGNTIYF TGTGCCAGTAGCCTCGTGGGGGCGAGCTCTGGAAACACCATATATTTT
. TRBJ1-5 TRBV27 . CASSLKGGGNQPQHF TGTGCCAGCAGTTTAAAAGGAGGGGGCAATCAGCCCCAGCATTTT
few TRBJ1-6 TRBV7-3 . CASSLVGRGNSPLHF TGTGCCAGCAGCTTAGTGGGGAGGGGCAATTCACCCCTCCACTTT
. TRBJ2-7 TRBV6-6 TRBD1 CASRAGQGVDEQYF TGTGCCAGCCGGGCAGGACAGGGTGTGGACGAGCAGTACTTC
once TRBJ1-3 TRBV9 . CASSVAATATGNTIYF TGTGCCAGCAGCGTAGCTGCGACAGCCACTGGAAACACCATATATTTT
. TRBJ2-5 TRBV5-1 TRBD2 CASSPGGEPEETQYF TGCGCCAGCAGCCCCGGGGGGGAGCCTGAAGAGACCCAGTACTTC
. TRBJ2-1 TRBV18 . CASSRRDSDNEQFF TGTGCCAGCTCACGCCGGGACTCTGACAATGAGCAGTTCTTC
. TRBJ2-2 TRBV21-1 . CASTEKERLMGGGTGELFF TGTGCCAGCACCGAAAAAGAGAGGTTGATGGGGGGTGGCACCGGGGAGCTGTTTTTT
. TRBJ1-4 TRBV2 TRBD1 CASRTGTGGEKLFF TGTGCCAGCAGGACCGGGACAGGGGGTGAAAAACTGTTTTTT
. TRBJ2-7 TRBV23-1 TRBD1 CATPQGSSYEQYF TGCGCCACCCCACAGGGGAGCTCCTACGAGCAGTACTTC
. TRBJ1-1 TRBV5-5 . CASSLTRGSYAFF TGTGCCAGCAGCTTGACCCGGGGTAGCTATGCTTTCTTT
. TRBJ1-2 TRBV5-5 TRBD1 CASSLKGQHSYTF TGTGCCAGCAGCTTGAAGGGACAGCACAGCTACACCTTC
. TRBJ2-3 TRBV27 . CASSPHPGTTGGTQYF TGTGCCAGCAGCCCCCATCCCGGGACAACGGGAGGTACGCAGTATTTT
. TRBJ1-1 TRBV4-1 . CASSQVGHGNTEAFF TGCGCCAGCAGCCAAGTCGGACACGGGAACACTGAAGCTTTCTTT
once TRBJ1-3 TRBV7-9 . CASSLRTAGNTIYF TGTGCCAGCAGCTTAAGGACAGCCGGAAACACCATATATTTT
. TRBJ2-5 TRBV11-3 . CASSLASQETQYF TGTGCCAGCAGCTTAGCCAGCCAAGAGACCCAGTACTTC
. TRBJ2-5 TRBV28 . CASSSMGGQETQYF TGTGCCAGCAGCTCTATGGGGGGCCAAGAGACCCAGTACTTC
. TRBJ1-1 TRBV7-8 TRBD1 CASSPRGPKNTEAFF TGTGCCAGCAGCCCCAGGGGGCCAAAGAACACTGAAGCTTTCTTT
once TRBJ1-1 TRBV5-3 . CARSLVGGGSTEAFF TGTGCCAGAAGCTTGGTTGGTGGAGGATCCACTGAAGCTTTCTTT
. TRBJ2-7 TRBV19 TRBD2 CASSLVSGASYEQYF TGTGCCAGTAGTTTGGTGAGCGGGGCCTCCTACGAGCAGTACTTC
. TRBJ1-3 TRBV7-6 . CASSLESGHLSGNTIYF TGTGCCAGCAGCTTAGAGTCGGGACACCTCTCTGGAAACACCATATATTTT
. TRBJ2-5 TRBV13 TRBD1 CASSQYGQGAKETQYF TGTGCCAGCAGCCAATACGGACAGGGGGCAAAAGAGACCCAGTACTTC
. TRBJ2-1 TRBV7-2 . CASSAQRSSYNEQFF TGTGCCAGCAGCGCGCAGAGGAGCTCCTACAATGAGCAGTTCTTC
. TRBJ1-4 TRBV15 . CATSTGSNEKLFF TGTGCCACCAGCACAGGCAGTAATGAAAAACTGTTTTTT
. TRBJ1-4 TRBV29-1 . CSVGQRNEKLFF TGCAGCGTTGGACAGCGAAATGAAAAACTGTTTTTT
. TRBJ1-1 TRBV25-1 . CASSEDSGRAEAFF TGTGCCAGCAGTGAAGACTCAGGGAGGGCTGAAGCTTTCTTT
few TRBJ1-5 TRBV6-5 . CASRVTANQPQHF TGTGCCAGCAGGGTGACAGCGAATCAGCCCCAGCATTTT
few TRBJ2-7 TRBV28 TRBD2 CASSFNLAGLSYEQYF TGTGCCAGCAGTTTCAACCTAGCGGGCCTCTCCTACGAGCAGTACTTC
. TRBJ2-7 TRBV29-1 TRBD1 CSAPGQGPYEQYF TGCAGCGCCCCGGGACAGGGTCCCTACGAGCAGTACTTC
few TRBJ1-5 TRBV19 . CASSISGIRGGAGNQPQHF TGTGCCAGTAGTATATCGGGTATTCGGGGGGGCGCGGGCAATCAGCCCCAGCATTTT
. TRBJ1-2 TRBV4-2 . CASSQGRGGYTF TGTGCCAGCAGCCAAGGACGAGGTGGCTACACCTTC
. TRBJ1-6 TRBV7-2 TRBD1 CASSLAHTGGNSPLHF TGTGCCAGCAGCTTAGCGCACACAGGGGGTAATTCACCCCTCCACTTT
. TRBJ1-6 TRBV3-1/TRBV3-2 TRBD1 CASSHRTGGTSPLHF TGTGCCAGCAGCCATAGGACAGGGGGCACTTCACCCCTCCACTTT
. TRBJ1-5 TRBV4-1 . CASSPNDRGNQPQHF TGCGCCAGCAGCCCTAACGACAGAGGCAATCAGCCCCAGCATTTT
. TRBJ2-7 TRBV7-2 TRBD1 CASSLRGQAWSSYEQYF TGTGCCAGCAGCTTACGGGGACAGGCCTGGAGCTCCTACGAGCAGTACTTC
. TRBJ2-7 TRBV3-1/TRBV3-2 TRBD2 CASSPGGGGTYEQYF TGTGCCAGCAGCCCGGGGGGTGGGGGAACCTACGAGCAGTACTTC
. TRBJ2-2 TRBV12-3/TRBV12-4 . CASSRTGELFF TGTGCCAGCAGTCGTACCGGGGAGCTGTTTTTT
once TRBJ1-6 TRBV27 . CASGANNSPLHF TGTGCCAGCGGGGCCAATAATTCACCCCTCCACTTT
. TRBJ1-3 TRBV7-3 TRBD1 CASSSTGTGNTIYF TGTGCCAGCAGCTCGACAGGGACTGGAAACACCATATATTTT
. TRBJ2-7 TRBV5-1 . CASSLSPAGSYEQYF TGCGCCAGCAGCTTGTCTCCAGCGGGCTCCTACGAGCAGTACTTC
. TRBJ2-1 TRBV18 TRBD2 CASSRGGSSYNEQFF TGTGCCAGCTCACGGGGGGGGAGCTCCTACAATGAGCAGTTCTTC
. TRBJ2-7 TRBV7-2 . CASSSTPPRSSYEQYF TGTGCCAGCAGCTCCACCCCCCCACGGAGCTCCTACGAGCAGTACTTC
. TRBJ1-5 TRBV5-4 . CASSFGGGSNQPQHF TGTGCCAGCAGCTTTGGTGGAGGAAGCAATCAGCCCCAGCATTTT
. TRBJ1-1 TRBV6-4 . CASSEGRSTEAFF TGTGCCAGCAGCGAAGGGAGGAGCACTGAAGCTTTCTTT